This entry is about one T cell receptor (beta chain). This entry is derived from a study of blood T cell repertoires in COVID-19. Assay used: immunoSEQ multiplex PCR; TCRdb lists only in-frame clones, some missing. Of roughly 230,000 clones detected, about 83% appear once; the ten largest clones hold 6.5% to 9%. CDR3 length: 14 amino acids. Per germline, CDR1 MGHRA and CDR2 YSYEKL. Trimming took 1 base from V and 8 from J; bases not matched to a gene: 2. The rearrangement uses TRBV4-1 and TRBJ1-6, with 7 bases matching TRBD1. Material for sequencing was peripheral blood. The sequence derives from a woman aged 50 to 60 with acute or convalescent COVID-19. The CDR3 sequence is CASSQAQGDSPLHF. CDR3 in DNA: TGCGCCAGCAGCCAAGCCCAGGGGGATTCACCCCTCCACTTT.